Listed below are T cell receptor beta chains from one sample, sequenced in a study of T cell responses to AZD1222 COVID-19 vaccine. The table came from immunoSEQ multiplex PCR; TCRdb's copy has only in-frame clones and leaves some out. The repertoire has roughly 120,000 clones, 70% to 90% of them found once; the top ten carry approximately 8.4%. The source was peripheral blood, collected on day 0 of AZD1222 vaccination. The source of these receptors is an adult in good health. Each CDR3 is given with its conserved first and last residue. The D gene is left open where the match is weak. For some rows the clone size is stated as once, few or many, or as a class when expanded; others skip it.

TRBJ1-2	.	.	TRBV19	CASSISTYGYTF	TGTGCCAGTAGTATCTCCACATATGGCTACACCTTC
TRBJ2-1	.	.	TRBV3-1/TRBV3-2	CASSQDIALGNEQFF	TGTGCCAGCAGCCAAGATATAGCGCTAGGGAATGAGCAGTTCTTC
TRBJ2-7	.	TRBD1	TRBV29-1	CSVEERQGTYEQYF	TGCAGCGTTGAAGAACGACAGGGAACCTACGAGCAGTACTTC
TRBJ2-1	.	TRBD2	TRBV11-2	CASSLVAGVNEQFF	TGTGCCAGCAGCTTAGTAGCGGGAGTTAATGAGCAGTTCTTC
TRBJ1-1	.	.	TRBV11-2	CASSLGPGTEAFF	TGTGCCAGCAGCTTAGGCCCCGGAACTGAAGCTTTCTTT
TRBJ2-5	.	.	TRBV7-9	CASSLRQGGETQYF	TGTGCCAGCAGCTTAAGACAGGGAGGCGAGACCCAGTACTTC
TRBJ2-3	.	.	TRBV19	CASSSYITDTQYF	TGTGCCAGTAGTTCGTACATCACAGATACGCAGTATTTT
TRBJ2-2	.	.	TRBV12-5	CASVVGTGELFF	TGTGCTAGTGTTGTCGGCACCGGGGAGCTGTTTTTT
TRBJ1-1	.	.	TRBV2	CASSESPPTEAFF	TGTGCCAGCAGTGAATCGCCTCCCACTGAAGCTTTCTTT
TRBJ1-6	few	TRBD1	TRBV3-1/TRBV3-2	CASRPRQGALNSPLHF	TGTGCCAGCAGACCCCGACAGGGTGCCCTTAATTCACCCCTCCACTTT
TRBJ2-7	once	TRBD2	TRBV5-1	CASSLSGGAYEQYF	TGCGCCAGCAGCTTGAGCGGGGGAGCCTACGAGCAGTACTTC
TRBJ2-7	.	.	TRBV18	CASSPAKITFYEQYF	TGTGCCAGCTCACCCGCCAAGATAACTTTCTACGAGCAGTACTTC
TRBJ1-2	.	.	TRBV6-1	CASSEVGRNYGYTF	TGTGCCAGCAGTGAAGTGGGGAGAAACTATGGCTACACCTTC
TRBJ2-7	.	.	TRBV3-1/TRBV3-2	CASSQGWQTYEQYF	TGTGCCAGCAGCCAAGGATGGCAGACCTACGAGCAGTACTTC